This TCR beta chain was recorded in a study of blood T cell repertoires in COVID-19. In the original analysis: Amplification with reference gene primers provided the estimates of nucleated cell counts. The repertoire was sequenced with immunoSEQ multiplex PCR; TCRdb's copy has only in-frame clones and lacks some. V and J calls and clone size are given by that table; D and trimming were obtained from the DNA. The repertoire includes some 170,000 clones, around 80% of them detected once, and roughly 15% sits in the top ten. Everyone who took part was roughly 18 to 89 years old, and they came from 24 US areas. In assigning cohorts, the study relied on participant-reported clinical history. Per the germline V gene, CDR1 is SGHDT and CDR2 is YYEEEE. V was cut by 3 bases and J by 3 bases, with 9 bases left in between. The CDR3 is 13 amino acids.

The sample comprised PBMCs or T cells enriched from blood (not recorded which). The receptor was isolated from a man over 45 who had recovered from COVID-19. V gene TRBV5-6 combines with J gene TRBJ1-2, with TRBD1 as a possible D gene (5 bases). The CDR3 sequence is CASSSPGDYGYTF. The CDR3 nucleotides read TGTGCCAGCAGCTCACCGGGGGACTATGGCTACACCTTC.